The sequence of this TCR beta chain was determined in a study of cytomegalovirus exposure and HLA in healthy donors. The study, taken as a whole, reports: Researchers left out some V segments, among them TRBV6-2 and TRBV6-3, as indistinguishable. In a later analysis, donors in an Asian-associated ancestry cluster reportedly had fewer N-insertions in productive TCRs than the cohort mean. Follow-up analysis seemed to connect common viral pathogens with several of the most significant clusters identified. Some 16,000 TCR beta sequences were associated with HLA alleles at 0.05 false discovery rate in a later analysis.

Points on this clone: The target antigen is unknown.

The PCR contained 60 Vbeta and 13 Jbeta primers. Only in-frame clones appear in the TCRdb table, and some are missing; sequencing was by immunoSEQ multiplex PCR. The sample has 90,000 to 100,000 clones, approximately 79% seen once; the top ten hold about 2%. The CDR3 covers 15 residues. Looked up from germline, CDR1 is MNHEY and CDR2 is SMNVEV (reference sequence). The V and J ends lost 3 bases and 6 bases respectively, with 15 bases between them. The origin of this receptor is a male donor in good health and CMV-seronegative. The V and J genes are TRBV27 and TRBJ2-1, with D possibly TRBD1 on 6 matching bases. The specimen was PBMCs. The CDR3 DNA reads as TGTGCCAGCAGTTTGGCAGGGGCGCTTCGCAATGAGCAGTTCTTC. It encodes CASSLAGALRNEQFF.